The clone carrying this TCR beta chain showed up just a few times. TCRdb processed the 5' RACE reads anew with MiXCR; each CDR3 protein has one entry. The table has fewer than 500,000 distinct CDR3 sequences, roughly a quarter seen once; the top ten hold about 2.7%. The V end lost 8 bases, the J end lost 2 bases, and 12 bases lay between the germline ends. From germline, CDR1 is LGHDT and CDR2 YNNKEL (reference sequence). The CDR3 extends over 13 amino acids. This sample was included in a study of identical twins. The data were also submitted as part of a second study, on T cells expressing NK-cell markers. As that report states: Four donors showed these clonotypes also leading the CD3+CD56-NKG2C+ fraction.

The sequenced sample consisted of CD4+ T cells sorted from blood. This TCR was recovered from a woman aged 18-29 years in good health. The chain carries TRBV3-1 and TRBJ2-5; D remains ambiguous. The CDR3 DNA follows: TGTGCCAGCTCCTCTAAGCTTCAAGAGACCCAGTACTTC. Residues: CASSSKLQETQYF.